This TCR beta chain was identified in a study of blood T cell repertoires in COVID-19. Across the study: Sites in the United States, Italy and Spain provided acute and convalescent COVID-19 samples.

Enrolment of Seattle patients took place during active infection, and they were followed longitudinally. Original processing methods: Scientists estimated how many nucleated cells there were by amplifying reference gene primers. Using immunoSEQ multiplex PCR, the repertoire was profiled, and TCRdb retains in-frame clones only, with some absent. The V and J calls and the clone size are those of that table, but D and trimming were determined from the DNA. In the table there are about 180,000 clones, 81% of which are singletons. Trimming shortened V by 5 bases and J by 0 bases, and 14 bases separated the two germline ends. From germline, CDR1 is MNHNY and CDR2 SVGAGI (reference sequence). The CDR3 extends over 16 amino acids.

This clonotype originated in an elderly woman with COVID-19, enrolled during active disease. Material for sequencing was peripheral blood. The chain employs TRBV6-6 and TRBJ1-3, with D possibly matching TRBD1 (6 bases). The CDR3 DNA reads TGTGCCAGCAGTGTCAGGGGAATTCGCTCTGGAAACACCATATATTTT. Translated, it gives CASSVRGIRSGNTIYF.